In its sample, the clone carrying this T cell receptor beta chain was seen many times. As for time point: persistent/refractory GD, antithyroid drugs over 5 years with positive TRAb. From RNA extracted from PBMCs, the TCR library was made. iRepertoire HTBI primers and Arm-PCR of CDR3 regions built TCR beta libraries. A single record per CDR3 protein comes from TCRdb applying MiXCR to the multiplex PCR reads. Found here are about 460,000 distinct CDR3 sequences, roughly 22% of them singletons; the top ten hold approximately 14%. This CDR3 has 13 residues. The V gene end was trimmed by 7 bases and the J gene end by 1 base; junction bases not matched to a gene: 3. Germline CDR1 and CDR2: MNHNS and SASEGT. The data belong to a study of regulatory T cells in long-lasting Graves disease.

This receptor was identified in a female donor with Graves disease. The rearrangement uses TRBV6-1 and TRBJ2-5; 7 nucleotides agree with TRBD1. Sequencing used peripheral blood mononuclear cells (PBMCs), obtained when the disease was refractory, from a patient treated with antithyroid drugs. The DNA of the CDR3 is TGTGCCAGCACTTCAGGGGGCCAAGAGACCCAGTACTTC. Amino acids: CASTSGGQETQYF.